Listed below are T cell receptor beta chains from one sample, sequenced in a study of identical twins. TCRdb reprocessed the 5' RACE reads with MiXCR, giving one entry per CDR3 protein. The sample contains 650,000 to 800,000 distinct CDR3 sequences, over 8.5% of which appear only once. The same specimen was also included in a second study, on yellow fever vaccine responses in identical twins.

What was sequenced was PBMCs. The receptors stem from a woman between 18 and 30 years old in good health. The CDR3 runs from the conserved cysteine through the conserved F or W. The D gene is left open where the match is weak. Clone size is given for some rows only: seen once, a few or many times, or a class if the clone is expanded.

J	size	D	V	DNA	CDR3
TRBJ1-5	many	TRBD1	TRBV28	TGTGCCAGCAGTGCAGGGGGCTCCCGCAATCAGCCCCAGCATTTT	CASSAGGSRNQPQHF
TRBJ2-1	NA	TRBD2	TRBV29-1	TGCAGCGGGGAAGGACTAGCGGGCGACAATGAGCAGTTCTTC	CSGEGLAGDNEQFF
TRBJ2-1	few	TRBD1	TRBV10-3	TGTGCCATCAGGGGGGACAGGGCCAATGAGCAGTTCTTC	CAIRGDRANEQFF
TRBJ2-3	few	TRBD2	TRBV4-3	TGCGCCAGCAGCCGACTACTAGCGGGATTGGATACGCAGTATTTT	CASSRLLAGLDTQYF
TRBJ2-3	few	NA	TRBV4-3	TGCGCCAGCAGCCAAGGTACGGGGGATACGCAGTATTTT	CASSQGTGDTQYF
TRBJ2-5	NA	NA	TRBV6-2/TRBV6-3	TGTGCCAGCAGTTACTCGGAGGGGAGAATTCGCCAAGAGACCCAGTACTTC	CASSYSEGRIRQETQYF
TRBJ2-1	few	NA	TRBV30	TGTGCCTGGACCCGCAACCCTAGGGGCAATGAGCAGTTCTTC	CAWTRNPRGNEQFF
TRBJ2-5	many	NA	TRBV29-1	TGCAGCGTTGATCGGGCGCTTGGTGGGGCCCAGTACTTC	CSVDRALGGAQYF
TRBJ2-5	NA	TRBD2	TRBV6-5	TGTGCCACTCAGCGGGAAAAGACCCAGTACTTC	CATQREKTQYF
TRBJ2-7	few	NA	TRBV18	TGTGCCAGCTCACCAGGGTCGGCAGACTACGAGCAGTACTTC	CASSPGSADYEQYF
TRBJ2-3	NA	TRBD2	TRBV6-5	TGTGCCAGCAGTTACTCGATCGGTAGCGGGGAGGAGGGTACGCAGTATTTT	CASSYSIGSGEEGTQYF
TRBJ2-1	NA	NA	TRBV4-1	TGCGCCAGCAGCCAAGAATGGGGTAGCTCCTACAATGAGCAGTTCTTC	CASSQEWGSSYNEQFF
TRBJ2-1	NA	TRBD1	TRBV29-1	TGCAGCGTTGATCCGGTGAAGGGGGCAACCTACAATGAGCAGTTCTTC	CSVDPVKGATYNEQFF
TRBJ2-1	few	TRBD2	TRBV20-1	TGCAGTGCTAGACACCTTACTAGCGGGAGTGGTAATGTCCAGTTCTTC	CSARHLTSGSGNVQFF
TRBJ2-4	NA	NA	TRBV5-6	TGTGCCAGCAGCTTGGCGGAGGGTGTCAAAAACATTCAGTACTTC	CASSLAEGVKNIQYF
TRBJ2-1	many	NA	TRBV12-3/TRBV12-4	TGTGCCAGCAGTTTGCTAGGAACAAATGAGCAGTTCTTC	CASSLLGTNEQFF
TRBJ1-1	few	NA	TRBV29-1	TGCAGCGTTGAAGATGAAAGGCGGAACACTGAAGCTTTCTTT	CSVEDERRNTEAFF
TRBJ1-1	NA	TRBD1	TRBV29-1	TGCAGCGGTCGACAGGGTACTGAAGCTTTCTTT	CSGRQGTEAFF
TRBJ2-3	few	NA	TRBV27	TGTGCCAGCAGTTCCGGACTAAGAAATACGCAGTATTTT	CASSSGLRNTQYF
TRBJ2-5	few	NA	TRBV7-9	TGTGCCAGCAGCTCCGCGGGGCGGTACCAAGAGACCCAGTACTTC	CASSSAGRYQETQYF
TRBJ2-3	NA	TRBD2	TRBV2	TGTGCCAGCAGTGCGACTAGCACCGACACAGATACGCAGTATTTT	CASSATSTDTDTQYF
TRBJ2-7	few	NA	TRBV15	TGTGCCACCAGCAGAGTTTTCTCCTACGAGCAGTACTTC	CATSRVFSYEQYF
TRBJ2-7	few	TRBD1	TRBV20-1	TGCAGTGCTAGAGATCGGTCGGGGACAGGGGTAGAGTACTTC	CSARDRSGTGVEYF
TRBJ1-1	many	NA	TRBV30	TGTGCCTGGACCCAACTCGGGTACACTGAAGCTTTCTTT	CAWTQLGYTEAFF
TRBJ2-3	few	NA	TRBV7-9	TGTGCCAGCAGCGCAGACTTATTGGATACGCAGTATTTT	CASSADLLDTQYF
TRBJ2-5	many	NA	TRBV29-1	TGCAGCGTCGCTCACACGTACCAAGAGACCCAGTACTTC	CSVAHTYQETQYF
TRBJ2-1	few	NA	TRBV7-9	TGTGCCAGCAGCTTAGTCATGGGCTCCTACAATGAGCAGTTCTTC	CASSLVMGSYNEQFF
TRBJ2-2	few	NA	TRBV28	TGTGCCAGCAGTTTATGGGCCCCCGTTGTGAGGGTGAACACCGGGGAGCTGTTTTTT	CASSLWAPVVRVNTGELFF
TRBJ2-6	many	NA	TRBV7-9	TGTGCCAGCAGCTATAGAGGACGGGTTGCTGGGGCCAACGTCCTGACTTTC	CASSYRGRVAGANVLTF
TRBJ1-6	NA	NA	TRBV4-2	TGTGCCAGCAGCCAAGCCTCCGGGACACCCAATTCACCCCTCCACTTT	CASSQASGTPNSPLHF
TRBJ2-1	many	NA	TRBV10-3	TGTGCCATACACACTCCGATTATATACAATGAGCAGTTCTTC	CAIHTPIIYNEQFF
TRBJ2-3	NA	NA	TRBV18	TGTGCCAGCTCACCATTAGGCCGAGCAGATACGCAGTATTTT	CASSPLGRADTQYF
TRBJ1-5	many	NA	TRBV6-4	TGTGCCAGCAGTGATAATAGCAATCAGCCCCAGCATTTT	CASSDNSNQPQHF
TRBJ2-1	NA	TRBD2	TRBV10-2	TGCGCCAGCAGTGAGACTAGCGGGAGGGACAATGAGCAGTTCTTC	CASSETSGRDNEQFF
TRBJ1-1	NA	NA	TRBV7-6	TGTGCCAGCAGCTTAATGGGGGGGAAATACACTGAAGCTTTCTTT	CASSLMGGKYTEAFF
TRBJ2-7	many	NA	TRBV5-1	TGCGCCAGCAGCTTGACCAGGTCCTACGAGCAGTACTTC	CASSLTRSYEQYF
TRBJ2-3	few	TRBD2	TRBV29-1	TGCAGCGTTCATAGCGGGAAGGAGCAGTATTTT	CSVHSGKEQYF
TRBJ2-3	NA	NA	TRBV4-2	TGTGCCAGCAGCGACCCCTCTAGAGGGGTTCGCACAGATACGCAGTATTTT	CASSDPSRGVRTDTQYF
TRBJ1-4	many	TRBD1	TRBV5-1	TGCGCCAGCAGCCTGCGGGACAGGGAAGAAAAACTGTTTTTT	CASSLRDREEKLFF
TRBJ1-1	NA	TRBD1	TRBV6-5	TGTGCCAGCAGTTACAAAGGGGGCGCGGGAGCTTTCTTT	CASSYKGGAGAFF
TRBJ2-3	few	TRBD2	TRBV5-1	TGCGCCAGCAGCCCCCAATCCAGCGGGGGAGATACGCAGTATTTT	CASSPQSSGGDTQYF
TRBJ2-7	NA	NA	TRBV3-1	TGTGCCAGCAGCCAACGCGGGGCTTCCTACGAGCAGTACTTC	CASSQRGASYEQYF
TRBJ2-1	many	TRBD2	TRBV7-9	TGTGCCAGCAGCGTATCAGGGACTAGCGAACATCTGGGTGAGCAGTTCTTC	CASSVSGTSEHLGEQFF
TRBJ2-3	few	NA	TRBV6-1	TGTGCCAGCAGGTCCGAGGTCGGTGGCATCACAGATACGCAGTATTTT	CASRSEVGGITDTQYF
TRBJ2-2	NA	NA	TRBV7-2	TGTGCCAGCAGCCTTAACCCTACGGGAGTCACCGGGGAGCTGTTTTTT	CASSLNPTGVTGELFF